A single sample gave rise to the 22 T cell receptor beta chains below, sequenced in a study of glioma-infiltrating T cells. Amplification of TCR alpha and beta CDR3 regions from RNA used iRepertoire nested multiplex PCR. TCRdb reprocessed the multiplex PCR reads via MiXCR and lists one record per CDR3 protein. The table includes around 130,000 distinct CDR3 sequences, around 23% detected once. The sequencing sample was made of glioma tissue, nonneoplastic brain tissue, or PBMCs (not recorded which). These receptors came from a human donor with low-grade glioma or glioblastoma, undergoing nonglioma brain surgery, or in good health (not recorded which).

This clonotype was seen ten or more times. The CDR3 here is CASSDNSPLHF. In DNA, the CDR3 is TGTGCCAGCAGCGATAATTCACCCCTCCACTTT. This chain links TRBV3-1 with TRBJ1-6; D is unclear. The V end was cut by 5 bases, the J end by 5 bases, with 1 base between. This CDR3 has 11 amino acids. Germline-derived CDR1 and CDR2 are LGHDT and YNNKEL (reference sequence).

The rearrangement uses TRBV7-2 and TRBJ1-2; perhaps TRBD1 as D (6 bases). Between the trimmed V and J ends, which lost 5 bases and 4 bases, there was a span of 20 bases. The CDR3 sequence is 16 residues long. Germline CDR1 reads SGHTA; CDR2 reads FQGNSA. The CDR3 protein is CASSPRTVRIGYGYTF. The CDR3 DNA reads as TGTGCCAGCAGCCCCCGGACAGTTCGTATCGGCTATGGCTACACCTTC.

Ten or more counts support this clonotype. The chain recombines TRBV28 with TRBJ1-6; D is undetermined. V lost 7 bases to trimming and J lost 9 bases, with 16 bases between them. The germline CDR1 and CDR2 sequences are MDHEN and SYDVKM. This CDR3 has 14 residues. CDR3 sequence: CASTRTTTASPLHF. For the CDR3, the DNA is TGTGCCAGCACCAGGACCACGACGGCTTCACCCCTCCACTTT.

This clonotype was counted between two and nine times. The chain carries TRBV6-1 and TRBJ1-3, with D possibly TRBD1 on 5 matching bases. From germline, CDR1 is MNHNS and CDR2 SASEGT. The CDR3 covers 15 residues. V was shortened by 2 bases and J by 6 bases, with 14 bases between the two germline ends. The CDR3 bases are TGTGCCAGCAGTGAAACCCCCGGGACGGAAAACACCATATATTTT. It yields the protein CASSETPGTENTIYF.

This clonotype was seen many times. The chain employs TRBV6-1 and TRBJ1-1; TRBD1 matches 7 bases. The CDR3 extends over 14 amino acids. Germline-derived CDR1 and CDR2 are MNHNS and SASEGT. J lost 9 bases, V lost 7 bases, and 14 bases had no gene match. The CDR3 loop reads CASTIPGQARQAFF. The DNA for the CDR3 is TGTGCCAGCACCATTCCCGGACAGGCCCGACAAGCTTTCTTT.

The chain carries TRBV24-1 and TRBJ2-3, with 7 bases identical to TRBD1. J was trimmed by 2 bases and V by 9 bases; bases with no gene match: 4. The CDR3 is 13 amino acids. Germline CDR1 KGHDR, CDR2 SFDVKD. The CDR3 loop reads CATGDRYTDTQYF. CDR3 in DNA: TGTGCCACCGGGGACAGATACACAGATACGCAGTATTTT.

The CDR3 nucleotides read TGCGCCAGCAGCCAAGATCAGGGCAGAGGGGGGTACAATGAGCAGTTCTTC. It yields the protein CASSQDQGRGGYNEQFF. The rearrangement joins TRBV4-1 to TRBJ2-1; D possibly matches TRBD1 or TRBD2 (6 bases each). The CDR3 extends over 17 amino acids. Between the trimmed V and J ends, which lost 0 bases and 4 bases, there was a span of 16 bases. Germline assignment: CDR1 MGHRA and CDR2 YSYEKL.

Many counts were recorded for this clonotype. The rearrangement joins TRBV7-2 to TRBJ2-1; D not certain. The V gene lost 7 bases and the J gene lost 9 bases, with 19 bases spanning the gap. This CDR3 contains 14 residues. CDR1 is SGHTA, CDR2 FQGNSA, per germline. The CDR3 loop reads CASIPGLRTGEQFF. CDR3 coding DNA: TGTGCCAGCATCCCCGGGTTGCGGACGGGTGAGCAGTTCTTC.

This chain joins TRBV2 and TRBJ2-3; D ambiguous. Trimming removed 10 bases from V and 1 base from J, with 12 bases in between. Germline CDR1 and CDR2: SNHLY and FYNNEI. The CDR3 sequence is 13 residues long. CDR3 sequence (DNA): TGTGCCACTAAAGGGATAGGCACAGATACGCAGTATTTT. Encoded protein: CATKGIGTDTQYF.

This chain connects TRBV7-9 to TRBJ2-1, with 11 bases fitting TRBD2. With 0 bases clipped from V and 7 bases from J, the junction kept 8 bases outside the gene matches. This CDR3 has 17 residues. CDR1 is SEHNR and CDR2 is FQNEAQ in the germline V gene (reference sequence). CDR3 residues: CASSLALIAGGVNEQFF. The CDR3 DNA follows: TGTGCCAGCAGCTTAGCGCTAATAGCGGGGGGGGTAAATGAGCAGTTCTTC.

This CDR3 is CASSLAGQGDEQYV. The CDR3 DNA reads as TGTGCTAGCAGCTTAGCGGGACAGGGGGACGAGCAGTACGTC. This chain uses TRBV7-7 with TRBJ2-7, with 11 bases matching TRBD1. Germline lookup yields CDR1 SSHAT and CDR2 FNYEAQ (reference sequence). The CDR3 is made up of 14 amino acids.

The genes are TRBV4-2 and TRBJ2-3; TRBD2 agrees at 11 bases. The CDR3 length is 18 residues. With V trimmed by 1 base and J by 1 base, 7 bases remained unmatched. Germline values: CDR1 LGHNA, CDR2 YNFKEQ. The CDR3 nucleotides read TGTGCCAGCAGCCAAGTCAGTAGCGGGGGGGCGGGCACAGATACGCAGTATTTT. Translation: CASSQVSSGGAGTDTQYF.

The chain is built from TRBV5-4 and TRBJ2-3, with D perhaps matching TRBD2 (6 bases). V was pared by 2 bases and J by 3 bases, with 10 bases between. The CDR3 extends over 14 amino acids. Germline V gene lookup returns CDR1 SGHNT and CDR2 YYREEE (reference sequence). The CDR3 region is CASSFPGETDTQYF. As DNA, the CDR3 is TGTGCCAGCAGCTTTCCGGGGGAGACAGATACGCAGTATTTT.

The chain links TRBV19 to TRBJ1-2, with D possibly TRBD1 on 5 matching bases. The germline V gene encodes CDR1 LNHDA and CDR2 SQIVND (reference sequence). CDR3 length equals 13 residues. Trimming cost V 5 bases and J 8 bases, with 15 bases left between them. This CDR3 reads CASSASGTRGYTF. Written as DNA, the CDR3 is TGTGCCAGTAGTGCATCCGGGACGAGGGGCTACACCTTC.

CDR3 coding DNA: TGTGCCAGCAGTAGATCCCGGACAACGGCGATTATGAACACTGAAGCTTTCTTT. Translating gives CASSRSRTTAIMNTEAFF. The genes are TRBV2 and TRBJ1-1, with a possible D match to TRBD1 (5 bases). V was pared by 5 bases and J by 0 bases, with 22 bases between. Germline lookup yields CDR1 SNHLY and CDR2 FYNNEI. The CDR3 has 18 amino acids. Full variable domain (remainder filled in from reference TRBV2 and TRBJ1-1): EPEVTQTPSHQVTQMGQEVILRCVPISNHLYFYWYRQILGQKVEFLVSFYNNEISEKSEIFDDQFSVERPDGSNFTLKIRSTKLEDSAMYFCASSRSRTTAIMNTEAFFGQGTRLTVV.

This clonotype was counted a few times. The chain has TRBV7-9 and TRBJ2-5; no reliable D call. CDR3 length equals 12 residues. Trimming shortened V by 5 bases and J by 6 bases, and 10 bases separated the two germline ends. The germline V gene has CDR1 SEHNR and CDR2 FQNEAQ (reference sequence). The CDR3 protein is CASSPLMKTQYF. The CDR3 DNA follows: TGTGCCAGCAGCCCCCTGATGAAGACCCAGTACTTC.

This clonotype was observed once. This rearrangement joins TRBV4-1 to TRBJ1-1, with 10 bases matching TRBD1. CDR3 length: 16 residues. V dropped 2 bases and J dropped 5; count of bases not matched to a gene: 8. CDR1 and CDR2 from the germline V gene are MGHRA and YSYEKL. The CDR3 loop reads CASSQRQGASVTEAFF. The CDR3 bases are TGCGCCAGCAGCCAACGACAGGGGGCTAGTGTAACTGAAGCTTTCTTT.

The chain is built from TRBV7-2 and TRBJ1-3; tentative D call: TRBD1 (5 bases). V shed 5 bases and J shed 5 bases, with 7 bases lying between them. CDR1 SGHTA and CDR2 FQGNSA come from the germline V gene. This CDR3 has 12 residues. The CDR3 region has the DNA TGTGCCAGCAGCCCGGGACGAAACACCATATATTTT. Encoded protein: CASSPGRNTIYF.

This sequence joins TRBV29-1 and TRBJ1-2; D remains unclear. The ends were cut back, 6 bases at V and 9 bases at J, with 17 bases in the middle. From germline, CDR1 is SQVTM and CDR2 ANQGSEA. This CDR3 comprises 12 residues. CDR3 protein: CSVLRDTVRYTF. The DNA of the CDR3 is TGCAGCGTCCTCCGGGATACTGTGCGCTACACCTTC.

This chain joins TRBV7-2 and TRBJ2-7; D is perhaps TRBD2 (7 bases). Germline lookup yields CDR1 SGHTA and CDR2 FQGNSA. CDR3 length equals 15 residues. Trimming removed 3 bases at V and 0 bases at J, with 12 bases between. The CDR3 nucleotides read TGTGCCAGCAGCTTGGGGGGGGCCAACTCCTACGAGCAGTACGTC. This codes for CASSLGGANSYEQYV.

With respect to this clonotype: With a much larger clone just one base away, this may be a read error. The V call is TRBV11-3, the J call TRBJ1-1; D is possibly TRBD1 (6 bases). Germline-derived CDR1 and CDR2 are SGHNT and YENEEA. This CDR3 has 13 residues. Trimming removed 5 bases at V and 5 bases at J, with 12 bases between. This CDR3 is CASSTTGKTEAFF. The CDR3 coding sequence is TGTGCCAGCAGCACAACAGGGAAAACTGAAGCTTTCTTT.

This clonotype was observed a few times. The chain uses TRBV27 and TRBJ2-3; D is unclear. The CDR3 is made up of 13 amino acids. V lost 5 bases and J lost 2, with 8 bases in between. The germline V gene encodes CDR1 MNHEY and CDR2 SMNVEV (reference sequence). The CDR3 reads CASSIVLTDTQYF. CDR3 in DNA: TGTGCCAGCAGTATCGTCCTCACAGATACGCAGTATTTT.